These 23 T cell receptor beta chains share one sample of origin, sequenced in a study of monozygotic twins with inflammatory bowel disease. TCRdb re-called the 5' RACE reads; every CDR3 protein appears as one record, without DNA. There are over 110,000 distinct CDR3 sequences in the sample, with less than 3% held by the top ten. Material: blood. The source of these receptors is a human donor with ulcerative colitis or Crohn's disease, or a healthy co-twin of an affected twin (not recorded which).

The chain links TRBV9 to TRBJ2-7. The CDR3 covers 14 residues. CDR1 and CDR2 (germline): SGDLS, YYNGEE. Here the CDR3 reads CASSVAGFPYEQYF. The full variable domain, with the rest looked up from reference TRBV9 and TRBJ2-7, is DSGVTQTPKHLITATGQRVTLRCSPRSGDLSVYWYQQSLDQGLQFLIQYYNGEERAKGNILERFSAQQFPDLHSELNLSSLELGDSALYFCASSVAGFPYEQYFGPGTRLTVT.

This rearrangement joins TRBV20-1 to TRBJ2-1; TCRdb proposes TRBD1, but this gene call is untestable without DNA. Germline CDR1 DFQATT, CDR2 SNEGSKA (reference sequence). This CDR3 has 16 amino acids. The chain's CDR3 is CSARDIGRGTYNEQFF.

The chain has TRBV6-1 and TRBJ2-3; with no DNA, the TCRdb D assignment of TRBD2 cannot be verified. From germline, CDR1 is MNHNS and CDR2 SASEGT. The CDR3 runs 15 residues. CDR3 in amino acids: CASSRISGGAATQYF.

V usage is TRBV7-9 and J usage is TRBJ1-2; TCRdb designates TRBD1, a call that cannot be tested without DNA. This CDR3 is built from 15 residues. CDR1 and CDR2 from the germline V gene are SEHNR and FQNEAQ (reference sequence). The CDR3 here is CASSPWDRPNNGYTF.

This chain joins TRBV20-1 and TRBJ2-7. The CDR3 sequence is 12 residues long. Germline V gene lookup returns CDR1 DFQATT and CDR2 SNEGSKA (reference sequence). CDR3 residues: CSARKGSYEQYF.

The rearrangement joins TRBV7-3 to TRBJ2-5; TCRdb outputs TRBD1, but without DNA this stays unchecked. The CDR3 runs 17 residues. Germline V lookup: CDR1 SGHTA, CDR2 FQGTGA. The CDR3: CASSLSGLVQGRETQYF.

The rearrangement links TRBV20-1 to TRBJ2-7; absent DNA, TCRdb's TRBD1 call cannot be checked. This CDR3 has 15 amino acids. CDR1 DFQATT and CDR2 SNEGSKA come from the germline V gene (reference sequence). CDR3 in amino acids: CSASWGAALRWEQYF.

The chain carries TRBV5-1 and TRBJ2-5. CDR1 and CDR2 from the germline V gene are SGHRS and YFSETQ. The CDR3 covers 14 residues. CDR3 residues: CASSLIAGEETQYF.

The chain links TRBV9 to TRBJ1-1; TCRdb selects TRBD1, and the lack of DNA leaves this call unchecked. Germline V gene lookup returns CDR1 SGDLS and CDR2 YYNGEE. This CDR3 contains 14 residues. The CDR3 loop is CASSAPISGTEAFF.

J is TRBJ2-5 and V is TRBV7-2; the TCRdb call, TRBD1, lacks DNA for checking. The CDR3 extends over 14 amino acids. The germline gives CDR1 SGHTA, CDR2 FQGNSA. CDR3 loop: CASSPGLSKETQYF.

CDR3 residues: CASSQDRPVGGNLFNSPLHF. The rearrangement joins TRBV4-3 to TRBJ1-6. This CDR3 spans 20 amino acids. The germline V gene encodes CDR1 LGHNA and CDR2 YSLEER.

V is TRBV6-5 and J is TRBJ1-5. In germline, CDR1 is MNHEY, CDR2 SVGAGI. The length of the CDR3 is 15 residues. Here the CDR3 reads CASSYSWTEHQPQHF.

The genes are TRBV20-1 and TRBJ1-3; the D call of TRBD1 rests on TCRdb alone, since no DNA is present to check it. Germline values: CDR1 DFQATT, CDR2 SNEGSKA (reference sequence). The CDR3 has 14 residues. The CDR3 here is CSARSTGSGNTIYF.

The chain is built from TRBV20-1 and TRBJ1-3; the D call from TCRdb, TRBD1, cannot be confirmed without DNA. This CDR3 contains 17 residues. Germline V gene lookup returns CDR1 DFQATT and CDR2 SNEGSKA (reference sequence). Here the CDR3 reads CSARDRGIFSSGNTIYF.

This chain links TRBV5-1 with TRBJ2-1; there is no DNA to check the TCRdb D call of TRBD2. The CDR3 length is 18 residues. Germline V gene data show CDR1 as SGHRS and CDR2 as YFSETQ. The CDR3 is CASSLTGTSGGAINEQFF.

The V and J genes are TRBV7-3 and TRBJ2-1; checking the TCRdb D call of TRBD2 is not possible without DNA. This CDR3 contains 11 residues. The V gene's germline CDR1 is SGHTA and CDR2 FQGTGA. The chain's CDR3 is CASSSAGEQFF. Based on the CDR3 plus reference TRBV7-3 and TRBJ2-1, the full variable domain is GAGVSQTPSNKVTEKGKYVELRCDPISGHTALYWYRQSLGQGPEFLIYFQGTGAADDSGLPNDRFFAVRPEGSVSTLKIQRTERGDSAVYLCASSSAGEQFFGPGTRLTVL.

The genes are TRBV20-1 and TRBJ1-6. The CDR3 sequence is 15 residues long. Germline assignment: CDR1 DFQATT and CDR2 SNEGSKA (reference sequence). The CDR3 protein is CSASPRGVGNSPLHF.

The chain has TRBV7-8 and TRBJ1-1. Germline V gene sequence: CDR1 SGHVS, CDR2 FQNEAQ. CDR3 size: 13 residues. CDR3 sequence reads: CASSSDRNTEAFF.

The chain links TRBV5-1 to TRBJ2-5; the D call of TRBD1 rests on TCRdb alone, since no DNA is present to check it. The CDR3 spans 15 residues. From germline, CDR1 is SGHRS and CDR2 YFSETQ. The CDR3 loop reads CASSLRGQIQETQYF.

The chain recombines TRBV20-1 with TRBJ1-1; TCRdb indicates TRBD1, and absent DNA this call remains unverified. Germline assignment: CDR1 DFQATT and CDR2 SNEGSKA (reference sequence). The CDR3 runs to 15 residues. Here the CDR3 reads CSARAARGLGTEAFF.

The CDR3 protein is CSVDSSGADTQYF. The chain combines TRBV29-1 with TRBJ2-3; the D call from TCRdb, TRBD2, cannot be confirmed without DNA. Germline CDR1 and CDR2: SQVTM and ANQGSEA. This CDR3 is 13 amino acids long.

The chain carries TRBV12-3 or TRBV12-4 and TRBJ1-3; TCRdb outputs TRBD1, but without DNA this stays unchecked. The CDR3 totals 18 residues. CDR3 sequence: CASSPRGPTASSGNTIYF.

The chain couples TRBV5-1 to TRBJ2-5. Germline assignment: CDR1 SGHRS and CDR2 YFSETQ. The CDR3 length is 17 residues. Here the CDR3 reads CASSLGQRLGDKETQYF.